This T cell receptor (beta chain) was sequenced in a study of human T cells and chemical hapten exposure. Study details: Across the whole study, which lasted about 6 months, patients were given diphenylcyclopropenone on the scalp once a week.

Comments on this clonotype: Its matching antigen is unknown.

Whole-study findings and limits: Expanded TCRs created a significantly greater count of big CDR3 similarity clusters than controls did.

This CDR3 comprises 13 residues. The V gene lost 5 bases and the J gene lost 2 bases, with 11 bases spanning the gap. Germline V CDR1 and CDR2: GTSNPN, SVGIG (reference sequence). The time point is: pre-sensitization, week 0. Regarding treatment: therapeutic diphenylcyclopropenone sensitization with weekly scalp DPC. The study enrolled 18 to 70-year-old alopecia patients suitable for DPC. A single record per CDR3 protein comes from TCRdb applying MiXCR to the RACE reads. The data contain more than 300,000 distinct CDR3 sequences, about 5.1% of them singletons. Material: whole blood, obtained in connection with sensitization to the hapten diphenylcyclopropenone (DPC). This chain links TRBV30 with TRBJ2-3; D is unresolved. This receptor was obtained from a woman in her forties or fifties with alopecia areata. Some clones in this sample may be carry-over from other donors' samples. The CDR3 nucleotides read TGTGCCTGGGTACGATGGGCCACAGATACGCAGTATTTT. Its translation is CAWVRWATDTQYF.